The clone carrying this T cell receptor (beta chain) was recorded only once. Markers CD45RO/CCR7/CD25/CD127/CD95/CD27 served to sort CD4+ naive, central memory, regulatory and stem cell-like memory cells. TCRB transcripts that were expressed got sequenced, as all of the isolated RNA had been reverse transcribed. Clones were sequenced by immunoSEQ multiplex PCR, and TCRdb holds only the in-frame ones, with some missing. The sample lists about 260,000 clones, around 68% seen once, with around 0.05% in the top ten. The data derive from a study of beta chain features in type 1 diabetes. V was trimmed by 4 bases and J by 4 bases, leaving 12 bases between them. The CDR3 is made up of 14 amino acids. The germline CDR1 and CDR2 sequences are SGHRS and YFSETQ.

This clonotype was sampled from a man aged 25-45 years in good health. The sample taken for sequencing was naive CD4+ T cells from blood. This chain connects TRBV5-1 to TRBJ2-1; D is ambiguous. The CDR3 DNA reads TGCGCCAGCAGCAGGGTCTTCGAATACAATGAGCAGTTCTTC. Translated, it gives CASSRVFEYNEQFF.